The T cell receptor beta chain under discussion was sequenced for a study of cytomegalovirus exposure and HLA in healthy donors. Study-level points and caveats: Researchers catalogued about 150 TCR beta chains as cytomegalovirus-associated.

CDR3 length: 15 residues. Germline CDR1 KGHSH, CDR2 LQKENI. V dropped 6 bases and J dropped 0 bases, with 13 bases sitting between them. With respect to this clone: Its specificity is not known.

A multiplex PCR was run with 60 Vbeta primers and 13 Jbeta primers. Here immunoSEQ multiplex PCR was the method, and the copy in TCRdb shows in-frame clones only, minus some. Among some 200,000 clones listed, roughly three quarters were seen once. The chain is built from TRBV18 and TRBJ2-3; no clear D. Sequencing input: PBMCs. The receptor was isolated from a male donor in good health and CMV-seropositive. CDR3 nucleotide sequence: TGTGCCAGCTCGCGTCAGCGATCTAGCACAGATACGCAGTATTTT. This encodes CASSRQRSSTDTQYF.